A single T cell receptor (beta chain) is shown here with its context. Clones were sequenced by immunoSEQ multiplex PCR, and TCRdb holds only the in-frame ones, with some missing. Of tens of thousands of clones in the sample, 85% to 95% were seen once. This specimen comes from a study of PD-1 blockade in classical Hodgkin lymphoma. Each and every patient relapsed after autologous stem cell transplantation, and patients got differing brentuximab vedotin exposure. This CDR3 contains 15 residues. Germline CDR1 SNHLY, CDR2 FYNNEI. V lost 2 bases to trimming and J lost 0 bases, with 8 bases between them. The sequence derives from a human donor with classical Hodgkin lymphoma. The rearrangement joins TRBV2 to TRBJ2-1; unclear D gene. Here the sequenced sample was peripheral blood mononuclear cells (PBMCs), taken at baseline. The CDR3 protein is CASSEIDYSYNEQFF. The DNA for the CDR3 is TGTGCCAGCAGTGAAATCGATTACTCCTACAATGAGCAGTTCTTC. Full variable domain (missing parts from reference TRBV2 and TRBJ2-1): EPEVTQTPSHQVTQMGQEVILRCVPISNHLYFYWYRQILGQKVEFLVSFYNNEISEKSEIFDDQFSVERPDGSNFTLKIRSTKLEDSAMYFCASSEIDYSYNEQFFGPGTRLTVL.